This T cell receptor (beta chain) was captured by sequencing in a study of blood T cell repertoires in COVID-19. Study as a whole: Samples came from the United States, Italy and Spain, spanning acute and convalescent COVID-19. The analysed material was cDNA or gDNA that came from T cells, B-cell-depleted T cells, or PBMCs.

CDR1 and CDR2 (germline): LGHDT, YNNKEL (reference sequence). The CDR3 runs 14 residues. V lost 5 bases and J lost 5; bases outside the gene matches: 6. In the authors' workflow: It was from reference gene primer amplification that nucleated cell counts were estimated. Produced via immunoSEQ multiplex PCR; TCRdb's table is partial and in-frame only. V and J calls and clone size follow that table, whereas D and trimming were derived from the DNA. The sample holds under 200,000 clones, about 74% seen once. This TCR was sampled from an elderly woman with acute or convalescent COVID-19. The chain uses TRBV3-1 (or the pseudogene TRBV3-2) and TRBJ2-5, with 9 bases that match TRBD2. Sequencing input: peripheral blood. The CDR3 nucleotides read TGTGCCAGCAGCATGGGACTAGCACGTGAGACCCAGTACTTC. Translating it yields CASSMGLARETQYF.